This TCR beta chain was documented in a study of shared clonotypes between healthy human individuals. Memory CD4+ cells were the fraction left after CD45RA+ naive selection. This clone showed up just once. The CDR3 loop spans 17 amino acids. Trimming cost V 4 bases and J 5 bases; bases outside gene matches: 14. Per the germline V gene, CDR1 is KGHSH and CDR2 is LQKENI. Using immunoSEQ multiplex PCR, the repertoire was profiled, and TCRdb retains in-frame clones only, with some absent. The sample contains more than 2 million clones, roughly 96% of which appear only once. This chain connects TRBV18 to TRBJ1-1, with 9 nucleotides matching TRBD1. Material: naive CD4+ T cells sorted from blood. Subset here: CD45RA+ positively selected. This clonotype originated in a man aged 18 to 30 in good health. In DNA, the CDR3 is TGTGCCAGCTCACTCTCCCCTTTACAGGGGGCTAGTACTGAAGCTTTCTTT. It specifies CASSLSPLQGASTEAFF.